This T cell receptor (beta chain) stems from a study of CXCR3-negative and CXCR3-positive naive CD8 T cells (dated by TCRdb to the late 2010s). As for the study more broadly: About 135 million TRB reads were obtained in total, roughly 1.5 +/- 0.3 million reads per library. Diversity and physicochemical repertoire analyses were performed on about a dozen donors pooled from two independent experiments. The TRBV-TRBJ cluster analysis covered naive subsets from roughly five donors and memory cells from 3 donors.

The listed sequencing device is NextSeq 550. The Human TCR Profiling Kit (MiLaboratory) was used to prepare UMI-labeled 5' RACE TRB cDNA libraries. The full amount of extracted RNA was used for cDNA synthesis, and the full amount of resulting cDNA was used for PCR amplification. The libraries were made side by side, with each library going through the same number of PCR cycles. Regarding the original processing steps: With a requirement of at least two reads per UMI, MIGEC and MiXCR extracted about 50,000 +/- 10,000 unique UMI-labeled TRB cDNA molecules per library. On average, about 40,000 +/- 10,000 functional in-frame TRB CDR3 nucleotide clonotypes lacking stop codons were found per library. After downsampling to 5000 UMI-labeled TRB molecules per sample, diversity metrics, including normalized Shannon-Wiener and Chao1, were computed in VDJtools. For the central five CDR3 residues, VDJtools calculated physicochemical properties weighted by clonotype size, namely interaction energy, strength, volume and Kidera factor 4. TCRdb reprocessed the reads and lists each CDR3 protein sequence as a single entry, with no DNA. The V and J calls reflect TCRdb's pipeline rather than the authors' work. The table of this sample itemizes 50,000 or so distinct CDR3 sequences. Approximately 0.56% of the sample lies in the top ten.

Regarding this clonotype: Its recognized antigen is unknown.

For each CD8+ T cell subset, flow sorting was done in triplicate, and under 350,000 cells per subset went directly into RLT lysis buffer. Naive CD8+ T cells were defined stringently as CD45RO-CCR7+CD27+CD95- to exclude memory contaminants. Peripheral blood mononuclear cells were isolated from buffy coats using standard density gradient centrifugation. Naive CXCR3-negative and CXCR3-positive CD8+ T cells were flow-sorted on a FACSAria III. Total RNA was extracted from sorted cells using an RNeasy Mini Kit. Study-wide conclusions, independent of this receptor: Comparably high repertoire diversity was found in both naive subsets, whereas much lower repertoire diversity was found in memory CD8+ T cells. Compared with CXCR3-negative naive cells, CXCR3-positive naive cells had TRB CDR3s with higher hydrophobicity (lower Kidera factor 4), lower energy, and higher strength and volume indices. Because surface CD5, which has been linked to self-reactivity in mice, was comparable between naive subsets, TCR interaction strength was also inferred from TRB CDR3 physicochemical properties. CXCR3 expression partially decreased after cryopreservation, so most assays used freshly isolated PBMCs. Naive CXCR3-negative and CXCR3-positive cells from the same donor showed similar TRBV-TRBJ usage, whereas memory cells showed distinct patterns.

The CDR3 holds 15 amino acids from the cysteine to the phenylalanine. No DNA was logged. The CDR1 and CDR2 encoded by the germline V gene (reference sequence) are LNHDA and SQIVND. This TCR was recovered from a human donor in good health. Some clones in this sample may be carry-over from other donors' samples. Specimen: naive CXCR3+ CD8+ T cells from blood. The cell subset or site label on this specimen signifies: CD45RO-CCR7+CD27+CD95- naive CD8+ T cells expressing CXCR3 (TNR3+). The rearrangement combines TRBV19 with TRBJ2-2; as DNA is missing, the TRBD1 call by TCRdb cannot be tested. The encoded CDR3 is CASSPDRLYTGELFF.